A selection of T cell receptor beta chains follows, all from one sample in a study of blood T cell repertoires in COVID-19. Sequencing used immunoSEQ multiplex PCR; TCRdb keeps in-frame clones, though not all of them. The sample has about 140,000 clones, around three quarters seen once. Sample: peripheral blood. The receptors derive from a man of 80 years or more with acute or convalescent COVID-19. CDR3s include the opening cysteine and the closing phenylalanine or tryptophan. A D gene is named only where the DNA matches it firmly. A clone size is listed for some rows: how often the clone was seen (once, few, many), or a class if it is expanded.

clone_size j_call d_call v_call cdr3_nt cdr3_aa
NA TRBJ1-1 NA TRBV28 TGTGCCAGCAGTCCTACAGGGCAGTGGACTGAAGCTTTCTTT CASSPTGQWTEAFF
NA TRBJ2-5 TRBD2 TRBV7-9 TGTGCCAGCAGCTTAGGACTAGCGGAGCAAGAGACCCAGTACTTC CASSLGLAEQETQYF
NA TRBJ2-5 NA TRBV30 TGTGCCTGGAGTGTAATGGAGATGGAGACCCAGTACTTC CAWSVMEMETQYF
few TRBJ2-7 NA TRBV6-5 TGTGCCAGCACCGACACCTCCAGGAACTACGAGCAGTACTTC CASTDTSRNYEQYF
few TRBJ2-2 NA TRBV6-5 TGTGCCAGCAGCTCAGGCAGGGCAGCCGGGGAGCTGTTTTTT CASSSGRAAGELFF
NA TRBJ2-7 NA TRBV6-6 TGTGCCAGCAGTTACGGTGGGACAACCGAGCAGTACTTC CASSYGGTTEQYF
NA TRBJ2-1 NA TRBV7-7 TGTGCTAGCAGCTTAAGGGTTCAGGGAGGCTCCGATGAGCAGTTCTTC CASSLRVQGGSDEQFF
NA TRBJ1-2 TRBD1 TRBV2 TGTGCCAGCAAGGTGGACAGGGGCGGCTACACCTTC CASKVDRGGYTF
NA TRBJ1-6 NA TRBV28 TGTGCCAGCGGGGCAGTGAGCTCCTATAATTCACCCCTCCACTTT CASGAVSSYNSPLHF
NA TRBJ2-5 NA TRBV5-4 TGTGCCAGCAGCTTGCGTAGTCCCGCTAGGGGTCAGGGACAAGAGACCCAGTACTTC CASSLRSPARGQGQETQYF
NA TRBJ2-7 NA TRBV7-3 TGTGCCAGCAGCTTACTGGCAGGGGAGGGCGAGCAGTACTTC CASSLLAGEGEQYF
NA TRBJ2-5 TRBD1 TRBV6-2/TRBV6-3 TGTGCCAGCAGTTACTCCGGCAGGGGGCTAGAGACCCAGTACTTC CASSYSGRGLETQYF
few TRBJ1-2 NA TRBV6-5 TGTGCCAGCAGTTACGGACAGAGTGGTGGCTACACCTTC CASSYGQSGGYTF
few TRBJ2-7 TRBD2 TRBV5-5 TGTGCCAGCACCCTAAGCGGGGGGGCGTCCTACGAGCAGTACTTC CASTLSGGASYEQYF
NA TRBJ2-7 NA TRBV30 TGTGCCTGGAGTCGTAAGGGGCAGTCCCTCTACGAGCAGTACTTC CAWSRKGQSLYEQYF
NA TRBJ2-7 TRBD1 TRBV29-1 TGCAGCGTTAACTTGGGACAGGGGACCTACGAGCAGTACTTC CSVNLGQGTYEQYF
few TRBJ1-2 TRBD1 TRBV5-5 TGTGCCAGCAGCTTAACCGGGACAGGGGATGGCTACACCTTC CASSLTGTGDGYTF
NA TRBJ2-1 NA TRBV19 TGTGCCAGTAGTACGACTCCTTTGGGGGGCAATGAGCAGTTCTTC CASSTTPLGGNEQFF
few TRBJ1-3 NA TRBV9 TGTGCCAGCAGCGTAGAGGGGGAGGGAAACACCATATATTTT CASSVEGEGNTIYF
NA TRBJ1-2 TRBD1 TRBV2 TGTGCCAGCAGGGCGGGACAGGGCTATGGCTACACCTTC CASRAGQGYGYTF
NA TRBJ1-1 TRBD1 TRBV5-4 TGTGCCAGCAGCTTGGTCCCAGGGGGAGGCACTGAAGCTTTCTTT CASSLVPGGGTEAFF
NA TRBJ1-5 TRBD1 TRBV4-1 TGCGCCAGCAGGGACTTCGAGGGGGCGGACTGGCAGCCCCAGCATTTT CASRDFEGADWQPQHF
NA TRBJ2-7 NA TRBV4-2 TGTGCCAGCAGCTCACGGCCAGGGAATCGGGAGCAGTACTTC CASSSRPGNREQYF
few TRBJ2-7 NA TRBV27 TGTGCCAGCAGTTTACAACAGGCCTACGAGCAGTACTTC CASSLQQAYEQYF
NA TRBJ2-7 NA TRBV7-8 TGTGCCAGCAGCCCCGGTTCAGCCGGGAACGAGCAGTACTTT CASSPGSAGNEQYF
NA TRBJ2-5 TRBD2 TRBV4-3 TGCGCCAGCAGCCAAGATAGAGGGGTAGCGGGGGCCCAAGAGACCCAGTACTTC CASSQDRGVAGAQETQYF
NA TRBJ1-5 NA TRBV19 TGTGCCAGTAGTATCACTGCTAGCAATCAGCCCCAGCATTTT CASSITASNQPQHF
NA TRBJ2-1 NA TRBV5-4 TGTGCCAGCAGCCCCGAGACAGAGAGTGAGCAGTTCTTC CASSPETESEQFF
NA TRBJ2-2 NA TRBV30 TGTGCCTGGCTCGCAAGGACAGCGAACACCGGGGAGCTGTTTTTT CAWLARTANTGELFF
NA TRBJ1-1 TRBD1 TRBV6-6 TGTGCCAGCAGTCTCCGGGACAGGGGGCATGAGTACACTGAAGCTTTCTTT CASSLRDRGHEYTEAFF
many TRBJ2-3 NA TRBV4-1 TGCGCCAGCAGCCAAGGAGTAGGGGTCACAACAGATACGCAGTATTTT CASSQGVGVTTDTQYF
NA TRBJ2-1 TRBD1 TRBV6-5 TGTGCCAGCAGAGGTCGGAGACAGGGATACAATGAGCAGTTCTTC CASRGRRQGYNEQFF
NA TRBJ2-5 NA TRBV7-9 TGTGCCAGCAGCCTATTGGGGGGATTCCAAGAGACCCAGTACTTC CASSLLGGFQETQYF
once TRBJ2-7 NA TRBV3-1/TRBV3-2 TGTGCCAGCAGCCAAGCCGGGATTTCAGCCTACGAGCAGTACTTC CASSQAGISAYEQYF
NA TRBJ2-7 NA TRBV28 TGTGCCAGCAGTTTCGGCGCGGGGATTTTCTACGAGCAGTACTTC CASSFGAGIFYEQYF
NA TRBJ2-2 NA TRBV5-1 TGCGCCAGCAGCCGTTCCCCACGCGGGGCGCGGGAGCTGTTTTTT CASSRSPRGARELFF
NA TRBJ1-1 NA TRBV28 TGTGCCAGCAGTTTGGGGAGGCGCCAATTCTTT CASSLGRRQFF
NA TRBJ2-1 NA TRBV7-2 TGTGCCAGCAGCTTTCAGGGATCGGATGAGCAGTTCTTC CASSFQGSDEQFF
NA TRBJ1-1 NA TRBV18 TGTGCCAGCTCACCATTTCGGGGTGGTGGTACTGAAGCTTTCTTT CASSPFRGGGTEAFF